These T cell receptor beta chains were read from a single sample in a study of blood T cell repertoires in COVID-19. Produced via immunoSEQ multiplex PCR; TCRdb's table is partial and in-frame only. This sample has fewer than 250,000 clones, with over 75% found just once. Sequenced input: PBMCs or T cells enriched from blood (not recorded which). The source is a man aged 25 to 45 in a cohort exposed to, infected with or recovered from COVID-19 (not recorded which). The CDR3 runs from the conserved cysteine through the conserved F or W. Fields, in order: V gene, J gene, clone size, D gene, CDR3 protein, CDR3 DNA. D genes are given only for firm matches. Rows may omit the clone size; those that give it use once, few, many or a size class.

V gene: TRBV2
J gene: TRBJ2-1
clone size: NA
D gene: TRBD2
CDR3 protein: CASGGQGHRASGRGKQFF
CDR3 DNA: TGTGCCAGCGGAGGACAGGGACACCGGGCTAGCGGGAGGGGTAAGCAGTTCTTC

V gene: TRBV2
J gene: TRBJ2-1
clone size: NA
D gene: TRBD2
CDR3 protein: CASSGLGRGREYNEQFF
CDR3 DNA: TGTGCCAGCAGTGGTCTTGGCCGGGGGAGGGAATACAATGAGCAGTTCTTC

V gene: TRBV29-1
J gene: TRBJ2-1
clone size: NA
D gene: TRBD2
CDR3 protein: CSVAGTSASNEQFF
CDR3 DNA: TGCAGCGTTGCCGGGACTAGCGCCTCCAATGAGCAGTTCTTC

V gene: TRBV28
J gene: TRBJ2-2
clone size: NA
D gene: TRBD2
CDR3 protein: CASEGEVAGRGELFF
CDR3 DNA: TGTGCCTCCGAGGGAGAGGTAGCGGGTCGGGGGGAGCTGTTTTTT

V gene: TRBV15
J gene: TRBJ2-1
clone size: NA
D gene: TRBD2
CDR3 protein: CATSRRTSGSHEQFF
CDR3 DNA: TGTGCCACCAGCAGGAGGACTAGCGGGAGCCATGAGCAGTTCTTC

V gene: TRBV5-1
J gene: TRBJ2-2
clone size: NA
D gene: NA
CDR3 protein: CASNLQGRNTGELFF
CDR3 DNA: TGCGCCAGCAACTTACAGGGTCGGAACACCGGGGAGCTGTTTTTT

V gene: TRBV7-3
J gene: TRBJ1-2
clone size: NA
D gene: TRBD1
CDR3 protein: CASSLTGDRFYGYTF
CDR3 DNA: TGTGCCAGCAGCTTAACGGGGGACAGATTCTATGGCTACACCTTC

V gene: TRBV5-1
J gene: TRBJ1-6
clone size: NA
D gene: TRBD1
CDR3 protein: CASSATGEGLSPLHF
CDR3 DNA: TGCGCCAGCAGCGCGACAGGGGAGGGATTGTCACCCCTCCACTTT

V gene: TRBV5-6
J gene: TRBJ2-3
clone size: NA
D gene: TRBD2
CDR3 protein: CASSLYRLAGSFTDTQYF
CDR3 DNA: TGTGCCAGCAGCCTTTACCGTCTAGCGGGATCATTCACAGATACGCAGTATTTT

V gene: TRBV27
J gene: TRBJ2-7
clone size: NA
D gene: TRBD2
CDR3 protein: CASKRRAGGINEQYF
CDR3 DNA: TGTGCCAGCAAAAGGAGGGCGGGAGGAATCAACGAGCAGTACTTC

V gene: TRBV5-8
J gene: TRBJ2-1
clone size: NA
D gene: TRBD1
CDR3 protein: CASSTAGTGYNEQFF
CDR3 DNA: TGTGCCAGCAGCACGGCCGGGACAGGGTACAATGAGCAGTTCTTC

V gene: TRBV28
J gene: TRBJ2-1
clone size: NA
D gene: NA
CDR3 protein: CASSLSFSEQFF
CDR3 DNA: TGTGCCAGCAGTTTGTCTTTTAGTGAGCAGTTCTTC

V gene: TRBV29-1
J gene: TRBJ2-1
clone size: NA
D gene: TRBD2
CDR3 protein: CSVESPGRKFSGRAGNEQFF
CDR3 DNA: TGCAGCGTTGAATCCCCGGGACGTAAATTCAGCGGGAGGGCCGGAAATGAGCAGTTCTTC

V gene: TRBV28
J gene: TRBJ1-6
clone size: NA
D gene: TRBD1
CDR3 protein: CASSSGTDNSPLHF
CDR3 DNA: TGTGCCAGCAGTTCCGGGACAGATAATTCACCCCTCCACTTT

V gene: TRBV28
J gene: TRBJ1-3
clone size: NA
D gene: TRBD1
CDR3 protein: CASSLTGENTIYF
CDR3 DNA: TGTGCCAGCAGTTTAACAGGGGAAAACACCATATATTTT

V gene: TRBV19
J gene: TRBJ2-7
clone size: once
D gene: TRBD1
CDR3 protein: CASSILTGVSYEQYF
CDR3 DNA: TGTGCCAGTAGTATTCTGACAGGGGTCTCCTACGAGCAGTACTTC

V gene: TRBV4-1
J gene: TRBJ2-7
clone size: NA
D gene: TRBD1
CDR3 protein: CASSPIRRTGLGEQYF
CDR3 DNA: TGCGCCAGCAGCCCGATCCGGAGGACAGGACTTGGAGAGCAGTACTTC

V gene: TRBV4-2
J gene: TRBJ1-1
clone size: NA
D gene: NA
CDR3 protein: CASSQDTTTTEAFF
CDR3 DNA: TGTGCCAGCAGCCAAGATACGACAACCACTGAAGCTTTCTTT

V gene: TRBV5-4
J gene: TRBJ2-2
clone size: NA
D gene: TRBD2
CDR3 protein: CASSFAGLAPGELFF
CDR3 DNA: TGTGCCAGCAGCTTCGCCGGACTAGCCCCCGGGGAGCTGTTTTTT

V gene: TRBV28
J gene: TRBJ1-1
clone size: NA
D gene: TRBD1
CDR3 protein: CASSLKQGMADTEAFF
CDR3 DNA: TGTGCCAGCAGTTTAAAACAGGGGATGGCTGACACTGAAGCTTTCTTT

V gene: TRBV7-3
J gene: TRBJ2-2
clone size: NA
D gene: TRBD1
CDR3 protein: CASSFGTVGAGELFF
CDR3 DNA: TGTGCCAGCAGCTTTGGGACAGTGGGGGCCGGGGAGCTGTTTTTT

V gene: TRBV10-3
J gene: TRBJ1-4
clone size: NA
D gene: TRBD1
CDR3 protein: CAISVGTDNEKLFF
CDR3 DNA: TGTGCCATCAGCGTTGGGACAGATAATGAAAAACTGTTTTTT

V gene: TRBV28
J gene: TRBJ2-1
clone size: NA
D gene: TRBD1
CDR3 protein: CASEPGQGYNEQFF
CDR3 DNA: TGTGCCAGTGAACCGGGACAGGGTTACAATGAGCAGTTCTTC

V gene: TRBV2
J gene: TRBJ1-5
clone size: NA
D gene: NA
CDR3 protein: CASSGGPYSNQPQHF
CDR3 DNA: TGTGCCAGCAGCGGGGGGCCGTATAGCAATCAGCCCCAGCATTTT

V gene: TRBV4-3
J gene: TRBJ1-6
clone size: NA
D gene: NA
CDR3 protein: CASRQDMNSPLHF
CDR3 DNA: TGCGCCAGCAGGCAGGATATGAATTCACCCCTCCACTTT

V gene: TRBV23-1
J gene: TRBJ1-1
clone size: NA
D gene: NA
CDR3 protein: CASSQSASGRPSPMTEAFF
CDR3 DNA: TGCGCCAGCAGTCAATCGGCCTCCGGTCGCCCTAGCCCAATGACTGAAGCTTTCTTT

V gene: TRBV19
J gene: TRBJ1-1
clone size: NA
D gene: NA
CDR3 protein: CASSRARDTEAFF
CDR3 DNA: TGTGCCAGTAGTCGAGCCAGGGACACTGAAGCTTTCTTT

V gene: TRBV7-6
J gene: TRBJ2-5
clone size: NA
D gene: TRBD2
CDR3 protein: CASGGLAGGLGETQYF
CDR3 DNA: TGTGCCAGCGGCGGGCTAGCGGGAGGGTTGGGGGAGACCCAGTACTTC

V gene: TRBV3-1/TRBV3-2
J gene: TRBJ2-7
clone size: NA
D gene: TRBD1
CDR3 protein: CASSREGQGYEQYF
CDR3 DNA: TGTGCCAGCAGCCGAGAGGGACAGGGCTACGAGCAGTACTTC

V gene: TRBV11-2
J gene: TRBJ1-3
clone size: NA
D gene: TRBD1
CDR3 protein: CASSLNTGAGNTIYF
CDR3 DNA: TGTGCCAGCAGCTTAAATACAGGGGCTGGAAACACCATATATTTT

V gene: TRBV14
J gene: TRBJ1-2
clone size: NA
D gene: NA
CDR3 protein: CASSQDQGIDGYTF
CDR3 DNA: TGTGCCAGCAGCCAAGACCAGGGAATCGATGGCTACACCTTC

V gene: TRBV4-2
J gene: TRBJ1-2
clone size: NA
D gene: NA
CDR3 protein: CASSQAGQTNYGYTF
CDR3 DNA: TGTGCCAGCAGCCAAGCCGGACAGACAAACTATGGCTACACCTTC

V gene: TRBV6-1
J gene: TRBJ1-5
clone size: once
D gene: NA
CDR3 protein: CASSEGNRANQPQHF
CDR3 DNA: TGTGCCAGCAGTGAAGGTAACAGGGCAAATCAGCCCCAGCATTTT

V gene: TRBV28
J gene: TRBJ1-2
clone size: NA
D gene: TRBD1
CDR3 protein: CASGYRGRGYTF
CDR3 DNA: TGTGCCAGCGGTTACAGGGGACGTGGCTACACCTTC

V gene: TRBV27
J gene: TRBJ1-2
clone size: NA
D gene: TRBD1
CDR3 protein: CASSPTGAYYGYTF
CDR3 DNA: TGTGCCAGCAGTCCTACAGGGGCTTACTATGGCTACACCTTC

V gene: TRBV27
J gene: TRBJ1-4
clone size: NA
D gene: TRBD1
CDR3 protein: CASSSPGTGKAKLFF
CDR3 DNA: TGTGCCAGCAGTTCCCCCGGGACAGGGAAAGCAAAACTGTTTTTT

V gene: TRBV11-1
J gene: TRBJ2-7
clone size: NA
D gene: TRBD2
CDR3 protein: CASSLGTSGVSYEQYF
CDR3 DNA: TGTGCCAGCAGCTTAGGGACTAGCGGGGTCTCCTACGAGCAGTACTTC

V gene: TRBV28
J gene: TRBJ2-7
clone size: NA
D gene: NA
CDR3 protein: CASSLLLGEQYF
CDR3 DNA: TGTGCCAGCAGTCTCCTCCTCGGCGAGCAGTACTTC

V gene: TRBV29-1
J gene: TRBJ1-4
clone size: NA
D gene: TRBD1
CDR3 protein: CSALRWGQGATNEKLFF
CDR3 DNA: TGCAGCGCCCTAAGGTGGGGGCAGGGGGCAACTAATGAAAAACTGTTTTTT

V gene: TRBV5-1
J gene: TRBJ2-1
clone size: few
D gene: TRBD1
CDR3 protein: CASSLAGGSSYNEQFF
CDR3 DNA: TGCGCCAGCAGCTTGGCAGGGGGTAGCTCCTACAATGAGCAGTTCTTC

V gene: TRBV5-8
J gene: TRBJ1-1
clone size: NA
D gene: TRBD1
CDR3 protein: CASSLDFDRVLFEAFF
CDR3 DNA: TGTGCCAGCAGCTTGGATTTCGACAGGGTACTCTTCGAAGCTTTCTTT

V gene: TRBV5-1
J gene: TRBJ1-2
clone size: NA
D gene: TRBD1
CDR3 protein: CASSLDGTGENGYTF
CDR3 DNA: TGCGCCAGCAGCTTGGACGGGACAGGGGAGAATGGCTACACCTTC